This is a list of T cell receptor beta chains from one sample in a study of cytomegalovirus exposure and HLA in healthy donors. TCRdb's table, derived via immunoSEQ multiplex PCR, lists solely in-frame clones and lacks some. The sample has tens of thousands of clones, 90% seen once; the top ten hold roughly 2.5%. The sequenced material came from PBMCs. The source is a woman aged 18-35 years in good health and CMV-seronegative. CDR3s include the opening cysteine and the closing phenylalanine or tryptophan. The order of the fields is D gene, V gene, J gene, clone size, CDR3 protein, CDR3 DNA. A D gene is named only where the DNA matches it firmly. Where a row states a size, it is once, few, many or the class of an expanded clone; other rows omit it.

TRBD1	TRBV4-1	TRBJ2-5	NA	CASRTGTGAETQYF	TGCGCCAGCAGGACCGGGACAGGGGCGGAGACCCAGTACTTC
NA	TRBV15	TRBJ1-4	NA	CATSRDRTGEKLFF	TGTGCCACCAGCAGAGATCGCACAGGTGAAAAACTGTTTTTT
TRBD1	TRBV19	TRBJ1-5	NA	CASSFDRESQPQHF	TGTGCCAGTAGTTTCGACAGGGAAAGTCAGCCCCAGCATTTT
NA	TRBV27	TRBJ2-4	NA	CASRRLSDSHLAKNIQYF	TGTGCCAGCCGCCGGCTGTCGGACAGCCATCTAGCCAAAAACATTCAGTACTTC
NA	TRBV19	TRBJ1-4	NA	CASSIVAYATNEKLFF	TGTGCCAGTAGTATAGTGGCATATGCAACTAATGAAAAACTGTTTTTT
NA	TRBV11-2	TRBJ2-5	few	CASSPGTSGTQYF	TGTGCCAGCAGCCCCGGGACATCGGGGACCCAGTACTTC
TRBD2	TRBV15	TRBJ2-1	NA	CATSRSLGLDNEQFF	TGTGCCACCAGCAGGAGCCTGGGACTAGACAATGAGCAGTTCTTC
NA	TRBV11-3	TRBJ2-5	NA	CASSLGRRVIETQYF	TGTGCCAGCAGCTTAGGTAGGCGGGTTATAGAGACCCAGTACTTC
NA	TRBV2	TRBJ1-4	NA	CASIAPGEKLFF	TGTGCCAGCATTGCTCCGGGTGAAAAACTGTTTTTT
TRBD1	TRBV7-9	TRBJ1-2	NA	CSSSERQGSRGYTF	TGTTCCAGCAGCGAAAGACAGGGCAGTCGAGGCTACACCTTC
TRBD2	TRBV9	TRBJ2-7	NA	CASSGSGSSEQYF	TGTGCCAGCAGCGGAAGCGGGAGTAGCGAGCAGTACTTC
NA	TRBV5-1	TRBJ2-7	once	CASSLAGLPGEQYF	TGCGCCAGCAGCTTGGCGGGACTCCCCGGCGAGCAGTACTTC
TRBD2	TRBV5-1	TRBJ2-7	NA	CASTAGGGHEQYF	TGCGCCAGTACTGCCGGGGGGGGCCACGAGCAGTACTTC
NA	TRBV29-1	TRBJ1-2	few	CSVEPPLGQGLDYGYTF	TGCAGCGTTGAACCCCCATTAGGGCAGGGCCTCGACTATGGCTACACCTTC
TRBD1	TRBV19	TRBJ2-1	NA	CASSPTGDEQFF	TGTGCCAGTAGTCCCACAGGGGATGAGCAGTTCTTC
TRBD2	TRBV7-9	TRBJ2-1	NA	CASSRREREGEQFF	TGTGCCAGCAGCCGAAGGGAAAGGGAGGGGGAGCAGTTCTTC
NA	TRBV7-8	TRBJ2-7	NA	CASSFRQAVYEQYF	TGTGCCAGCAGCTTCCGACAGGCAGTCTACGAGCAGTACTTC
TRBD2	TRBV7-3	TRBJ2-3	NA	CASSSLAATDTQYF	TGTGCCAGCAGCTCCCTAGCGGCCACAGATACGCAGTATTTT
NA	TRBV7-8	TRBJ2-5	NA	CASSSGPGGTQYF	TGTGCCAGCAGCTCGGGCCCAGGAGGGACCCAGTACTTC
NA	TRBV5-5	TRBJ2-7	NA	CASSDNQYEQYF	TGTGCCAGCAGCGATAACCAGTACGAGCAGTACTTC
NA	TRBV5-1	TRBJ2-7	NA	CASSLDPLGEYEQYF	TGCGCCAGCAGCTTGGATCCACTAGGAGAATACGAGCAGTACTTC
NA	TRBV10-2	TRBJ2-2	NA	CASSERSGGWDTGELFF	TGCGCCAGCAGTGAGCGGTCGGGGGGCTGGGACACCGGGGAGCTGTTTTTT
NA	TRBV4-1	TRBJ2-3	NA	CASSQTKRARTDTQYF	TGCGCCAGCAGCCAAACTAAGAGGGCGCGCACAGATACGCAGTATTTT
TRBD1	TRBV2	TRBJ2-1	NA	CASSDQGAAYNEQFF	TGTGCCAGCAGTGACCAGGGGGCAGCCTACAATGAGCAGTTCTTC
TRBD2	TRBV7-3	TRBJ2-3	NA	CASSPSPGTSGDPDTQYF	TGTGCCAGCAGCCCGAGCCCCGGGACTAGCGGGGACCCAGATACGCAGTATTTT
TRBD2	TRBV7-9	TRBJ2-7	NA	CASSLFSGRAPYEQYF	TGTGCCAGCAGCTTATTTAGCGGGAGGGCACCCTACGAGCAGTACTTC
TRBD2	TRBV28	TRBJ2-3	NA	CASSLTVRRTSASTDTQYF	TGTGCCAGCAGTTTGACAGTCCGGAGGACTAGCGCTAGCACAGATACGCAGTATTTT
TRBD1	TRBV9	TRBJ2-7	NA	CASSVEGVTGTYEQYF	TGTGCCAGCAGCGTAGAAGGGGTGACAGGGACCTACGAGCAGTACTTC
TRBD1	TRBV6-5	TRBJ1-2	NA	CASSYDRGHGYTF	TGTGCCAGCAGTTACGACAGGGGGCATGGCTACACCTTC
NA	TRBV30	TRBJ2-1	NA	CAWSVGDYYNEQFF	TGTGCCTGGAGTGTAGGAGACTACTACAATGAGCAGTTCTTC
NA	TRBV18	TRBJ2-7	NA	CASSPNNYEQYF	TGTGCCAGCTCACCAAACAACTACGAGCAGTACTTC
NA	TRBV7-9	TRBJ2-7	once	CASSLEHEQYF	TGTGCCAGCAGCTTAGAGCACGAGCAGTACTTC
TRBD2	TRBV9	TRBJ2-2	NA	CASSGLAGVDDTGELFF	TGTGCCAGCAGCGGACTAGCGGGAGTTGACGACACCGGGGAGCTGTTTTTT
TRBD1	TRBV18	TRBJ2-5	NA	CASSRTGRETQYF	TGTGCCAGCTCCCGGACAGGGAGAGAGACCCAGTACTTC
NA	TRBV2	TRBJ2-7	few	CASNSGAGNEQYF	TGTGCCAGCAATTCAGGCGCGGGAAACGAGCAGTACTTC
NA	TRBV28	TRBJ1-5	NA	CASSPRQGPQHF	TGTGCCAGCAGCCCCCGCCAGGGGCCCCAGCATTTT
TRBD1	TRBV7-2	TRBJ2-7	NA	CASSPTTGAYEQYF	TGTGCCAGCAGCCCGACGACAGGGGCCTACGAGCAGTACTTC
NA	TRBV7-9	TRBJ2-1	NA	CASTSSGYTSHEQFF	TGTGCCAGCACGTCCTCGGGGTATACATCCCATGAGCAGTTCTTC